This entry describes one T cell receptor beta chain. This clone was seen a handful of times. Its binding antigen is unknown. Base qualities are missing; no much larger clone stands one base away. The data stem from a study of cytomegalovirus exposure and HLA in healthy donors (dated by TCRdb to about 2017). With regard to the full study: In an earlier analysis of approximately 640 of the donors, around 290 Gb of sequence data and 100 million or so unique TCR beta sequences from roughly 180 million T cells were reported. The study combined high-throughput TCR immunosequencing, statistical association of individual TCRs with disease status, and machine learning to predict cytomegalovirus infection status. Roughly five DR-DQ haplotypes were handled as single units for association and clustering because linkage in the cohort was strong. The genetic ancestry cluster associated with self-reported Caucasian donors included around 76% of the roughly 390 genotyped donors. In a later analysis, previously published TCR beta repertoires from 600 to 850 donors were re-analyzed and high-resolution HLA genotyping was added so that TCR occurrence patterns could be studied. In a later genetic analysis, genome-wide SNP genotypes for about 65% of the 666 donors were used, and that subset was treated as a discovery cohort. The study aimed to test whether cataloging public T cell receptors could reveal signatures of past pathogen exposure. Donor age, sex, ethnicity and CMV serostatus were compiled alongside the repertoire data. Rather than drawing on any new phenotypic data, the later analysis identified candidate immune exposures from TCR beta sequences and the way those sequences occurred across donors. Every repertoire in the discovery cohort had been generated on one and the same sequencing platform. About 330 gigabases of sequencing data and 70 million to 95 million unique TCR sequences made up an early release that covered some 640 HLA-typed donors. Among over 350 genotyped donors of the cohort, an average of 235,054 unique TCR beta nucleotide sequences were sequenced per donor, around 20% of them non-productive. Besides the first cohort of some 670 subjects, a separate validation cohort made up of 120 different subjects was used. Class I and class II HLA loci were covered by the typing at four-digit resolution. In an earlier analysis of around 540 of the donors, high-throughput TCR beta sequencing was used to judge whether each TCR beta V gene segment behaved as functional or pseudogenic. The study used immunosequencing to profile the T cell repertoires of several hundred subjects and linked those repertoires to cytomegalovirus serostatus. The number of donors typed differed by locus, with 629-630 for A, B, C, DRB1 and DQB1, 522 for DQA1, under 610 for DPA1, and about 450 for DPB1. The research as a whole found: A later analysis reported that several top co-occurrence clusters appeared linked to parvovirus B19, influenza, CMV and Epstein-Barr virus. In vitro tests confirmed that a few of the cytomegalovirus-associated TCR beta chains recognize cytomegalovirus antigens. A later analysis found that TCR association rates varied across HLA loci, with DRB1 alleles showing the most associated TCRs and HLA-C alleles the fewest. The classifier was reported to diagnose cytomegalovirus status with high specificity and sensitivity in both the original cohort and the validation cohort. This cohort had only TCR beta chains sequenced, and the lack of alpha or paired-chain data limited which features could be detected. A further reported finding was that TCR beta sequences accurately predicted the HLA-A and HLA-B alleles for most subjects in the first cohort. According to a later analysis, most CMV-associated TCR beta chains appeared to be HLA-restricted, and the HLA associations seemed to be driven largely by CMV exposure. Linkage disequilibrium might explain the correlated functional status among segregating V segments, but an unknown experimental factor could not be ruled out. A later genetic analysis reported fewer N-insertions in productive TCRs among donors in an Asian-associated ancestry cluster than the roughly 640-donor mean. A group of highly shared sequence variants was considered likely to be a technical artifact of the sequencing pipeline. Across donors, most TCR sequences were observed very rarely, whereas some public TCRs were present in many individuals. Sequencing depth was assumed to be roughly uniform across donors in the presence/absence analyses, though that assumption may not hold. An earlier analysis of 587 of the donors showed that most TCR beta V segments appeared in productive rearrangements either about 90% or about 30% of the time, which broadly matched IMGT annotations. In the study, around 150 TCR beta chains were listed as associated with cytomegalovirus. CMV serostatus was the only immune exposure information available for the cohort. A later analysis associated 16,951 TCR beta sequences with specific HLA alleles at a false discovery rate of 0.05. Because counts were too low, roughly 16 rarely observed V segments, including chromosome 9 orphons, were excluded from the earlier analysis of around 640 of the donors. A later genetic analysis associated a missense DCLRE1C variant with V-gene and J-gene trimming of TCR beta chains, and an independent cohort replicated the association. Because some donors lacked HLA typing at each locus, the association tests relied only on the typed subset. Assigning TCR associations to individual alleles was difficult when HLA alleles, especially DR and DQ, strongly co-occurred. According to the authors, the approach could potentially be generalized to other disease states and immunological phenotypes. In a later analysis, HLA-associated TCR beta chains showed more clonal expansion and lower generation probabilities than non-associated chains that were equally common. The 87-base-pair reads could not distinguish some IMGT-functional V segments, including TRBV6-2 and TRBV6-3, so those segments were excluded.

Receptor amplification or capture employed the immunoSEQ multiplex PCR assay. For the multiplex PCR, a mixture combining 60 forward primers for TCR Vbeta segments and 13 reverse primers for TCR Jbeta segments was used. Amplification of the CDR3 region of rearranged TCR beta genes was performed with a multiplex PCR assay on genomic DNA. The Illumina HiSeq System was used to sequence the amplified TCR beta libraries as 87-base-pair reads. In the paper's pipeline: A later analysis tallied tens of millions of unique TCR beta chains across the 666 repertoires, and roughly 11 million of those chains were shared by two or more donors. Raw reads were error-corrected and collapsed into unique sequences with a nearest-neighbor algorithm that merged closely related sequences to remove PCR and sequencing errors. V, D and J gene segments were assigned by aligning CDR3 sequences to IMGT reference sequences. Each retained sequence needed at least a six-nucleotide match to both a V gene segment and a J gene segment. Rearrangements were called productive when the CDR3 lacked stop codons and stayed in frame with V and J; all others were non-productive. Following IMGT convention, CDR3 was defined as the stretch from the second conserved V-encoded cysteine up to the conserved J-encoded phenylalanine. Sequences without an unambiguous match to a single V gene segment were excluded from the earlier analysis of about 630 of the donors. An earlier analysis of fewer than 750 of the donors called V segments functional above 56.7% productive rearrangements and segregating when the between-donor standard deviation exceeded 5%. A statistical classification framework was developed to diagnose cytomegalovirus status using the catalog of TCR beta chain sequences. V and J gene assignment, in a later analysis, came from comparing TCR nucleotide sequences with IMGT/GENE-DB human TR gene sequences. A later analysis assigned CDR3 sequences and most-parsimonious VDJ recombination scenarios with the TCRdist pipeline. In a later analysis, each TCR beta chain was defined by its CDR3 amino acid sequence together with its V-gene family, and reads without a unique V-gene family were excluded. A later analysis removed 592 highly shared, low-generation-probability nucleotide sequences to deal with suspected cross-contamination and a sequencing artifact. A later analysis calculated a clonal expansion index for each public chain from normalized within-repertoire ranks of inferred template counts. In a later analysis, generation probabilities were computed with a VDJ recombination model fitted to out-of-frame rearrangements, and the resulting probabilities were checked against IGoR. In a later analysis, TCR-TCR, TCR-HLA and TCR-CMV co-occurrence was scored with hypergeometric tests, and a repertoire-size bias correction was applied to TCR pairs. In a later analysis, false discovery rates were estimated by permuting HLA or CMV assignments 20 times. A later analysis grouped co-occurring TCRs with DBSCAN, adding TCRdist sequence similarity when clustering within HLA-allele-positive subsets. Repertoires with fewer than 30,000 or more than 120,000 public chains, plus five repertoires with anomalous nucleotide sharing, were excluded from co-occurrence clustering. In TCRdb, the immuneACCESS table is reduced to in-frame sequences with V and J assigned. These tables do not hold every clone; where another copy was compared, an unresolved V gene accounts for under half, and the others remain unexplained. V and J calls and clone size come straight from that table; D and trimming were deduced from the DNA. For this sample the table gives 140,000 to 150,000 clones, of which 78% were detected only once. Less than 3% of the sample belongs to the ten largest clones.

Inclusive of the bounding cysteine and phenylalanine, the CDR3 is 16 residues long. The CDR3 DNA has 48 bases and is translated from base 1. As encoded in the germline V gene, CDR1 is SGHDT while CDR2 is YYEEEE. V is clipped by 0 bases and J by 4 bases, and the sequence between their germline boundaries is 16 bases long. The cohort was made up of 666 healthy bone marrow donors. At the time of sampling, all cohort members were nominally healthy, though unrecorded immune exposures were likely present. The donor was CMV seronegative and was included in the group of a few hundred seronegative cohort members. A peripheral blood sample was collected from each donor, and TCR beta sequencing was performed on peripheral blood mononuclear cells. Genomic DNA extraction from the blood cell samples was performed with the Qiagen DNeasy Blood Extraction Kit.

This sequence originates from a female donor in good health and CMV-seronegative. The sequence joins TRBV5-6 to TRBJ1-1; TRBD1 is a weak D gene call, 5 bases matching. Sequenced material: PBMCs. The CDR3 region reads CASSLGYGGRLTEAFF. The nucleotide sequence is TGTGCCAGCAGCTTGGGGTATGGGGGGAGGCTCACTGAAGCTTTCTTT.